This T cell receptor beta chain was sequenced in a study of T cell changes during pregnancy in multiple sclerosis. Profiling relied on immunoSEQ multiplex PCR, and the TCRdb table lists in-frame clones only, not all of them. In the table there are 50,000 to 60,000 clones, about nine tenths of which are singletons. This CDR3 is 12 amino acids long. CDR1 and CDR2 (germline): MDHEN, SYDVKM. The V and J ends lost 9 bases and 2 bases respectively, with 10 bases between them. This sequence originates from a female donor with multiple sclerosis, enrolled in a pregnancy study. This material consisted of CD4+ T cells from peripheral blood mononuclear cells, taken in the first trimester of pregnancy. The rearrangement links TRBV28 to TRBJ1-2; tentatively, D is TRBD1 (6 bases). The CDR3, as DNA: TGTGCCAGTCGTAGGGGGAACTATGGCTACACCTTC. It specifies CASRRGNYGYTF.